This record concerns one T cell receptor (beta chain) sequence. This entry is derived from a study of blood T cell repertoires in COVID-19. The data were produced by immunoSEQ multiplex PCR, yet TCRdb's version contains in-frame clones alone and is incomplete. The sample includes under 80,000 clones, 90% of them seen just once. The CDR3 contains 15 residues. Per the germline V gene, CDR1 is SGDLS and CDR2 is YYNGEE. Trimming took off 0 bases at V and 0 bases at J, with 9 bases between the two ends. The receptor was derived from a woman aged 80 or over with active COVID-19. The chain has TRBV9 and TRBJ1-2; no firm D call. Material for sequencing was peripheral blood. Written as DNA, the CDR3 is TGTGCCAGCAGCGTAGACCCAGGTCCTAACTATGGCTACACCTTC. Its protein is CASSVDPGPNYGYTF.